This paragraph reports one T cell receptor beta chain. Authors' analysis steps: By means of reference gene primer amplification, nucleated cell counts were estimated. Only in-frame clones appear in the TCRdb table, and some are missing; sequencing was by immunoSEQ multiplex PCR. V, J and clone size reflect that table, while D and trimming were determined from the DNA. There are some 180,000 clones in the sample; roughly 89% occur only once, and about 7% lies in the top ten. V trimming: 2 bases; J trimming: 5 bases; junction bases outside the gene matches: 10. In germline, CDR1 is GTSNPN, CDR2 SVGIG (reference sequence). The CDR3 runs to 15 residues. This specimen belongs to a study of blood T cell repertoires in COVID-19. Study as a whole: Sites across the United States, Italy and Spain contributed samples from acute and convalescent COVID-19.

Sequenced input: peripheral blood. The chain recombines TRBV30 with TRBJ2-5; TRBD2 matches at 8 bases. This receptor was taken from a man aged 40-50 years with acute or convalescent COVID-19. The CDR3 spells CAWSPGLAGFETQYF. CDR3 DNA: TGTGCCTGGAGTCCGGGGCTAGCGGGCTTTGAGACCCAGTACTTC.